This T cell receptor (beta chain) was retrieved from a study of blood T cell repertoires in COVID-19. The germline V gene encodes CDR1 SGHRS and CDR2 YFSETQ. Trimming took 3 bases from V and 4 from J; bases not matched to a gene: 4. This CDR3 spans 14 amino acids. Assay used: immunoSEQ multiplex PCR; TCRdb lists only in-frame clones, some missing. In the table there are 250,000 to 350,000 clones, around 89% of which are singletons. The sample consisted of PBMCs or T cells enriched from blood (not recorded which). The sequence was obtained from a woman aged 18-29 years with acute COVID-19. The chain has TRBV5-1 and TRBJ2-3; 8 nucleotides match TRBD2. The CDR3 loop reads CASSSGTRADTQYF. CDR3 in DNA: TGCGCCAGCAGCTCCGGGACTAGGGCAGATACGCAGTATTTT.